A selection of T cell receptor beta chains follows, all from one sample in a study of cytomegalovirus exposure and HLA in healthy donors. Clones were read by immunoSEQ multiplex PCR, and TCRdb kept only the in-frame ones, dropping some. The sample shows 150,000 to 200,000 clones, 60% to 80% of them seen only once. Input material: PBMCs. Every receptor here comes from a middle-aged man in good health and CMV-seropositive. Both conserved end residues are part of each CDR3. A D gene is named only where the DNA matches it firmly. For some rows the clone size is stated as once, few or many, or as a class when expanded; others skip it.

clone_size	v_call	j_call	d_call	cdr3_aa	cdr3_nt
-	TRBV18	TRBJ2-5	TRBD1	CASSPYGQGAETQYF	TGTGCCAGCTCACCCTACGGACAGGGGGCGGAGACCCAGTACTTC
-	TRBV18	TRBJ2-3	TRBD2	CASSPPSGGSTDTQYF	TGTGCCAGCTCACCGCCTAGCGGGGGGTCCACAGATACGCAGTATTTT
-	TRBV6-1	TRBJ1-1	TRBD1	CASRGQGGGTEAFF	TGTGCCAGCAGGGGACAGGGTGGGGGCACTGAAGCTTTCTTT
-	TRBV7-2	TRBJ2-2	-	CASSPRSANTGELFF	TGTGCCAGCAGCCCCCGGTCGGCGAACACCGGGGAGCTGTTTTTT
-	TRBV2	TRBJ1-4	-	CASRSQVGDEKLFF	TGTGCCAGCAGGTCTCAGGTCGGGGATGAAAAACTGTTTTTT
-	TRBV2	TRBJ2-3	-	CASSGKDLTDTQYF	TGTGCCAGCAGCGGGAAGGATCTCACAGATACGCAGTATTTT
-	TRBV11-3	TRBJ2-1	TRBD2	CASSPGTSSNNEQFF	TGTGCCAGCAGTCCCGGGACTAGCTCCAACAATGAGCAGTTCTTC
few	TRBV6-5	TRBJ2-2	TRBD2	CASFGAGNTGELFF	TGTGCCAGCTTCGGAGCGGGAAACACCGGGGAGCTGTTTTTT
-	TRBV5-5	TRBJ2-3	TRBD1	CASSYGTGETDTQYF	TGTGCCAGCAGCTACGGGACAGGGGAGACAGATACGCAGTATTTT
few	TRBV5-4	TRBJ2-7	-	CASSLGVGEQYF	TGTGCCAGCAGCTTAGGGGTTGGCGAGCAGTACTTC
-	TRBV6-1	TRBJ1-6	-	CASSEYLDSSYNSPLHF	TGTGCCAGCAGTGAATATTTAGACAGCTCCTATAATTCACCCCTCCACTTT
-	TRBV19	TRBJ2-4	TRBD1	CASSIAPGQLGKNIQYF	TGTGCCAGTAGTATAGCCCCGGGACAGTTGGGCAAAAACATTCAGTACTTC
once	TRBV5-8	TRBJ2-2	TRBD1	CAQPSGDRVSSYTTGELFF	TGTGCCCAGCCCTCGGGGGACAGGGTTTCTTCCTACACAACCGGGGAGCTGTTTTTT
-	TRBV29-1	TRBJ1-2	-	CSVESTGVYGYTF	TGCAGCGTTGAATCGACAGGCGTCTATGGCTACACCTTC
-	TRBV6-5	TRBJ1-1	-	CASSYSRGTEAFF	TGTGCCAGCAGTTATAGCCGGGGCACTGAAGCTTTCTTT
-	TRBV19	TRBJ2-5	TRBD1	CASSIPPGQGIQETQYF	TGTGCCAGTAGTATACCTCCGGGACAGGGGATCCAAGAGACCCAGTACTTC
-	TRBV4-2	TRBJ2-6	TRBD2	CASSQDASGGPSGANVLTF	TGTGCCAGCAGCCAAGATGCCAGCGGGGGGCCCTCTGGGGCCAACGTCCTGACTTTC
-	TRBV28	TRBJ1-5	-	CASSEDSSNQPQHF	TGTGCCAGCAGCGAGGACAGTTCCAATCAGCCCCAGCATTTT
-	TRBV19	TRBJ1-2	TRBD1	CATTGTGGLDYGYTF	TGTGCCACTACCGGGACAGGGGGATTGGACTATGGCTACACCTTC
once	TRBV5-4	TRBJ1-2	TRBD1	CASSANRGFENGYTF	TGTGCCAGCAGCGCAAACAGGGGTTTTGAGAATGGCTACACCTTC
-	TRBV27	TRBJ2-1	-	CASSSPGVSSYNEQFF	TGTGCCAGCAGTAGTCCCGGGGTGAGCTCCTACAATGAGCAGTTCTTC
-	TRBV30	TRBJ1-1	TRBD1	CAWSIPWTGRDEAFF	TGTGCCTGGAGTATCCCCTGGACAGGGAGGGATGAAGCTTTCTTT
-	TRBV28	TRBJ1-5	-	CASSYDSSNQPQHF	TGTGCCAGCAGTTACGACAGTTCAAATCAGCCCCAGCATTTT